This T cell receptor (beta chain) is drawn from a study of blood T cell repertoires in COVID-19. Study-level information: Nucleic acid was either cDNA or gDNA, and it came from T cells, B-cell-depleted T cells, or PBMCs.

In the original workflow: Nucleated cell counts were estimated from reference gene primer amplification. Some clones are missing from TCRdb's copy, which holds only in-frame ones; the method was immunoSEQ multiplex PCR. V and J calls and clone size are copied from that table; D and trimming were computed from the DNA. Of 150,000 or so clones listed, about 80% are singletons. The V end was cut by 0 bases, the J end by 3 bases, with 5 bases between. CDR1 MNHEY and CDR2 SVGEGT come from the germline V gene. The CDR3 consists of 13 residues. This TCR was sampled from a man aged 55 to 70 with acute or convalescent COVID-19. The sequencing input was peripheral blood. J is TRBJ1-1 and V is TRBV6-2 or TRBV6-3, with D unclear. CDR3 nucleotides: TGTGCCAGCAGTTACTCACAACACACTGAAGCTTTCTTT. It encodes CASSYSQHTEAFF.